Reported below is one TCR beta chain. The CDR3 totals 15 residues. Germline V lookup: CDR1 SGHAT, CDR2 FQDESV (reference sequence). Trimming stripped 1 base from V and 6 bases from J, with 14 bases between. These data come from a study of blood T cells in healthy people across ages. Alongside a J-beta primer mix, a sample-barcoded 5' primer served in a second PCR lasting roughly 7 to 11 cycles. TCRdb itself ran the 5' RACE reads through MiXCR, one entry per CDR3 protein. This table has 600,000 to 1,000,000 distinct CDR3 sequences, 58% appearing once. This TCR derives from a man between 25 and 39 years old in good health. Input material: blood. This chain connects TRBV11-1 to TRBJ2-3; D might be TRBD1 (5 bases). The CDR3 reads CASSLEQAVTDTQYF. In DNA form, the CDR3 reads TGTGCCAGCAGCTTAGAACAGGCGGTGACGGATACGCAGTATTTT. Full variable domain (outside the CDR3, taken from reference TRBV11-1 and TRBJ2-3): EAEVAQSPRYKITEKSQAVAFWCDPISGHATLYWYRQILGQGPELLVQFQDESVVDDSQLPKDRFSAERLKGVDSTLKIQPAELGDSAMYLCASSLEQAVTDTQYFGPGTRLTVL.